This T cell receptor beta chain comes out of a study of T cells in Graves' hyperthyroidism and ophthalmopathy. A note on this clonotype: Its antigen is as yet unknown.

The authors obtained PBMCs from roughly 9.7 ml of fresh peripheral blood. The CDR3 has 15 residues. The germline CDR1 and CDR2 sequences are SGHKS and YYEKEE (reference sequence). Germline trimming cut 4 bases from V and 2 bases from J; bases unmatched to any gene: 7. The study's findings and limits: Ophthalmopathy, as predicted by the model, came a median 6.5 months after the prediction.

RNA transcripts yielded amplified TCR beta CDR3 regions. When the TCR CDR3 underwent first-round RT-PCR, the HTBI primer set was used. MiXCR was run by TCRdb on the multiplex PCR reads, yielding one entry per CDR3 protein. This sample yields under 400,000 distinct CDR3 sequences, of which 18% are seen a single time; about 53% belongs to the top ten. Source material: blood. The chain combines TRBV5-5 with TRBJ2-7; the match to TRBD2 covers 9 bases. The receptor was derived from a woman aged 45-65 years with Graves' hyperthyroidism. The DNA of the CDR3 is TGTGCCAGCAGCGCCTGGCGGGGGGGGCCCTACGAGCAGTACTTC. It codes for CASSAWRGGPYEQYF.